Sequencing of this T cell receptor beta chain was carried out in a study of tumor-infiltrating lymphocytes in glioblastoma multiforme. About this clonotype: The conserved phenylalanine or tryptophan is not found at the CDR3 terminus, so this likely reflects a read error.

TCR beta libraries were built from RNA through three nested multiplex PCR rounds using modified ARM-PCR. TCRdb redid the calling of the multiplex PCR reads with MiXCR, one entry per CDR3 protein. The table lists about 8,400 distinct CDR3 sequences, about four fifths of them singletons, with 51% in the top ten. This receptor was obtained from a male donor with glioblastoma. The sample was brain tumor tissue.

The CDR3 nucleotides are TGTGCCAGCAGCCTAGCAGTAAGGGGGCCTTCGGACAATGAGCAGTTCCTC. Translating gives CASSLAVRGPSDNEQFL. The gene calls are TRBV11-2 and TRBJ2-1; 7 nucleotides match TRBD1. This CDR3 region has 17 residues. With 5 bases clipped from V and 5 bases from J, the junction kept 15 bases outside the gene matches. Germline V CDR1 and CDR2: SGHAT, FQNNGV.